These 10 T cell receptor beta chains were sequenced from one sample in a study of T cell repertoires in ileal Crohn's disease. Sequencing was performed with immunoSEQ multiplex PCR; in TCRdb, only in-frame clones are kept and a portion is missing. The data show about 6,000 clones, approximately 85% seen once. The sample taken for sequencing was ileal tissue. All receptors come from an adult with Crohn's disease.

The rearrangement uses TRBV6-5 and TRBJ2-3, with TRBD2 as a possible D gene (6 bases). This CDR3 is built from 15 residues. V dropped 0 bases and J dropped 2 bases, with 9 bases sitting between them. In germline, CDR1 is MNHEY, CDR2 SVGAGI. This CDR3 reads CASSYSGRTTDTQYF. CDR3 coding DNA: TGTGCCAGCAGTTACTCGGGGAGGACCACAGATACGCAGTATTTT.

The CDR3 nucleotides are TGTGCCAGCAGCTTAGAGATAGCGTCGTTTCACAATGAGCAGTTCTTC. Amino acid sequence: CASSLEIASFHNEQFF. The chain is built from TRBV11-2 and TRBJ2-1; D is perhaps TRBD2 (5 bases). The CDR3 is 16 residues long. Germline V gene data show CDR1 as SGHAT and CDR2 as FQNNGV. V dropped 0 bases and J dropped 5 bases, with 14 bases sitting between them.

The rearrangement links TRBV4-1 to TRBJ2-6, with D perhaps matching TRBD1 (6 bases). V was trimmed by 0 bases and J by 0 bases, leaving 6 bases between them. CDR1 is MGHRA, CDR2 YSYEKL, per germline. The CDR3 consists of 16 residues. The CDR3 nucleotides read TGCGCCAGCAGCCAAGAACAGGGCTCTGGGGCCAACGTCCTGACTTTC. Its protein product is CASSQEQGSGANVLTF.

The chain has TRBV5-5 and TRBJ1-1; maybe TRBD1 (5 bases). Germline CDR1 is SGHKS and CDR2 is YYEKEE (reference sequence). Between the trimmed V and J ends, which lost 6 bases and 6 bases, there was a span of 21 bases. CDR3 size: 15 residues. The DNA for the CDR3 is TGTGCCAGCACCAACCGGGCGGGGCGAGACTCTGAAGCTTTCTTT. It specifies CASTNRAGRDSEAFF. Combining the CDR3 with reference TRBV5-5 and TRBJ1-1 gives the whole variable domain DAGVTQSPTHLIKTRGQQVTLRCSPISGHKSVSWYQQVLGQGPQFIFQYYEKEERGRGNFPDRFSARQFPNYSSELNVNALLLGDSALYLCASTNRAGRDSEAFFGQGTRLTVV.

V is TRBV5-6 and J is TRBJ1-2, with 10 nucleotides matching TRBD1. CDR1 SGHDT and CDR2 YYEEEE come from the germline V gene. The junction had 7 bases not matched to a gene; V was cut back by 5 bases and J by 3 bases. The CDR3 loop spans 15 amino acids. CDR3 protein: CASRSAGTGDYGYTF. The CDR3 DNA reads TGTGCCAGCAGGTCGGCCGGGACAGGGGACTATGGCTACACCTTC.

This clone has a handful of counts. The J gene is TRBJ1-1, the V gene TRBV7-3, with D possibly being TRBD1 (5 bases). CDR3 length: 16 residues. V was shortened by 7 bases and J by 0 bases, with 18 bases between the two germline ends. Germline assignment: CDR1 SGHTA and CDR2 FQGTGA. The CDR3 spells CASKSGHGLMNTEAFF. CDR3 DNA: TGTGCCAGCAAATCTGGACACGGGCTCATGAACACTGAAGCTTTCTTT.

In DNA form, the CDR3 reads TGTGCCATCAGTGGAGGGCCTTCACCCCTCCACTTT. Translation gives CAISGGPSPLHF. This rearrangement joins TRBV10-3 to TRBJ1-6; D remains ambiguous. The V end lost 4 bases, the J end lost 9 bases, and 7 bases lay between the germline ends. The CDR3 contains 12 residues. Germline V gene sequence: CDR1 ENHRY, CDR2 SYGVKD.

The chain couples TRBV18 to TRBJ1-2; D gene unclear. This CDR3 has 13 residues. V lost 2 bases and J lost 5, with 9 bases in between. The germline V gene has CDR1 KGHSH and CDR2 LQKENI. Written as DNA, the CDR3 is TGTGCCAGCTCACCAGGGCAGAGATATGGCTACACCTTC. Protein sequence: CASSPGQRYGYTF.

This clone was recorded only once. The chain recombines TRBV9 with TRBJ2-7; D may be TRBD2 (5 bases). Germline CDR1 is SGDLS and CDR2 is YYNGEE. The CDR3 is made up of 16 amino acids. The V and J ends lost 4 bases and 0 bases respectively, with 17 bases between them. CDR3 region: CASSPAPGKDSYEQYF. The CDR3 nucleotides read TGTGCCAGCAGCCCTGCCCCGGGAAAGGACTCCTACGAGCAGTACTTC.

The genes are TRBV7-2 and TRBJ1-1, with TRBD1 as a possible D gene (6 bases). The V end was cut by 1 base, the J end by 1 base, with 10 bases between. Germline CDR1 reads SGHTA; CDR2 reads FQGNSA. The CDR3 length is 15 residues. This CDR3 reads CASSLGGQQNTEAFF. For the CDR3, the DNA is TGTGCCAGCAGCTTAGGAGGACAGCAGAACACTGAAGCTTTCTTT.